This T cell receptor (beta chain) was profiled in a study of cytomegalovirus exposure and HLA in healthy donors. In germline, CDR1 is PRHDT, CDR2 FYEKMQ (reference sequence). Trimming left V 5 bases short and J 5 bases short, with 12 bases between. The CDR3 covers 13 residues. Only in-frame clones appear in the TCRdb table, and some are missing; sequencing was by immunoSEQ multiplex PCR. Of around 130,000 clones listed, over 75% are singletons. The TCR originated in a woman in her twenties or thirties in good health and CMV-seronegative. The sequenced sample was PBMCs. The chain recombines TRBV13 with TRBJ2-5; D remains unclear. The CDR3, as DNA: TGTGCCAGCAGCCCACTCGATGAGGAGACCCAGTACTTC. As protein: CASSPLDEETQYF.